This T cell receptor beta chain was captured in a study of T-cell reconstitution after alpha-beta-depleted transplantation in children. Germline V lookup: CDR1 SQVTM, CDR2 ANQGSEA. The CDR3 consists of 17 residues. V lost 3 bases and J lost 0, with 21 bases in between. Preparing the TCRbeta library involved the use of unique molecular identifiers. Each CDR3 protein gets one entry after TCRdb re-called the PCR reads with MiXCR. The data show a few hundred thousand distinct CDR3 sequences, with 9.5% to 10% seen just once and around a tenth held by the top ten. The J gene is TRBJ2-7, the V gene TRBV29-1; D is perhaps TRBD1 (5 bases). The TCR was taken from a human donor who donated a stem cell graft to a child with SCID. This material consisted of PBMCs from the stem cell graft donor, taken from the stem cell graft. In DNA form, the CDR3 reads TGCAGCGTTGACGGAATAGCAGGGCTTCCTCACTCCTACGAGCAGTACTTC. Its translation is CSVDGIAGLPHSYEQYF.